A single T cell receptor (beta chain) is shown here with its context. Its antigen is still unknown. Measured with immunoSEQ multiplex PCR; TCRdb has only the in-frame clones, and not every one. The data hold 50,000 to 85,000 clones, with over 75% observed a single time. The entry originates in a study of a mutant IDH1 vaccine in newly diagnosed glioma. Across the study: First vaccine doses came 4-6 weeks after radiotherapy alone, or with temozolomide cycles. Former treatment meant radiotherapy, temozolomide, or both; the majority had gotten both.

Described time point: week 23, last vaccination. A single vaccine dose contained 300 ug of mutant IDH1 20-mer peptide, and topical imiquimod was used with it. Trimming removed 4 bases at V and 5 bases at J, with 19 bases between. The CDR3 has 16 amino acids. Germline V gives CDR1 SGDLS, CDR2 YYNGEE. The TCR sequence derives from a man between 18 and 35 years old with glioma. This rearrangement joins TRBV9 to TRBJ1-5, with D perhaps matching TRBD1 (5 bases). Here the sequenced sample was PBMCs, taken from a glioma patient whose treatment included an IDH1 peptide vaccine. In DNA form, the CDR3 reads TGTGCCAGCAGCCCTTCGCGGAGGGGCAGTTATCAGCCCCAGCATTTT. Translating gives CASSPSRRGSYQPQHF.